This T cell receptor beta chain was found in a study of shared clonotypes between healthy human individuals (dated by TCRdb to between 2020 and 2021). In terms of the full investigation: The cohort included three men and a couple of women between 18 and 49 years of age. For each donor, CD4 naive and CD4 memory were each given three plates, CD8 naive was given two plates, and CD8 memory was given one plate. To estimate repertoire size and how much clonotype sharing occurs between individuals, the study deeply sequenced the blood TCR repertoires of five or six healthy adults. To increase sequencing depth and limit assay-specific biases, different laboratories used diverse techniques to prepare libraries and sequence TCR repertoires. Each donor's leukapheresis produced roughly between roughly 0.85 and 9.5 billion PBMCs. The research as a whole found: Rarefaction of sorted-subset datasets indicated incomplete sequencing despite the large sequencing depth. Based on pairwise subsampling, the degree of clonotype sharing among donors was expected to be affected by sequencing depth. Because the study included a small number of donors, the genetic and exposure-history diversity represented was limited. Sampling was restricted to blood, and TCR repertoires in tissue are likely to differ from TCR repertoires in blood. Naive subsets generally had larger estimated clonotype richness than memory subsets. Sharing across a few donors was observed for approximately 5% of naive CD4, 3% to 3.5% of naive CD8, about 2.3% of memory CD4, and around 0.42% of memory CD8 clonotypes. Compared with non-shared clonotypes, clonotypes shared by all four sorted-subset donors had higher generation probabilities.

On this clone: No cognate antigen has been identified for it. No quality values exist for individual bases; no much larger clone is one base distant.

Healthy HIV-negative adults with no recently reported acute infections or vaccinations were included as donors. Every donor was a Caucasian adult residing in Nashville, Tennessee, USA. CD4+ T cells were enriched by magnetic negative selection, after which naive cells were positively selected on CD45RA and the negative fraction was taken as the memory subset. After blood collection by leukapheresis, PBMCs were isolated using Ficoll-Histopaque density gradient centrifugation and then cryopreserved in the vapor phase of liquid nitrogen. Analytical flow cytometry was used to check the purity and quantity of each magnetically sorted T cell population. Genomic DNA was isolated from each sorted fraction and quantified by UV absorbance on a Nanodrop 2000c. For CDR1 and CDR2, the germline V gene (reference sequence) lists LNHDA and SQIVND. V loses 0 bases, J loses 2 bases, and the germline ends lie 5 bases apart. Spanning cysteine to phenylalanine, the CDR3 consists of 14 amino acids. The kept DNA is CDR3 alone, 42 bases in frame from the first base.

Using the deep immunoSEQ assay, TCR CDR3 regions were amplified from genomic DNA by multiplex PCR. Genomic DNA extracted from each cell subset was distributed evenly over all wells of several immunoSEQ 96-well plates, and each plate served as one replicate. For sorted subsets, each replicate PCR was loaded with about 200 ng genomic DNA, equivalent to 25,000 to 35,000 T cell genomes. Purified libraries were measured with a Qubit 3.0 fluorometer, size-checked on a Bioanalyzer 2100, and measured again with the KAPA Library Quantification kit. Every immunoSEQ 96-well plate was sequenced on a dedicated single-read 150-cycle Illumina NextSeq 550 flow cell. Turning to the authors' computational methods: Because the immunoSEQ output included only junctional sequences and no quality scores, the filtering could not be the same as the filtering used for full-length reads. To assign V/J genes and CDR3, sequences were annotated using PyIR, a Python wrapper for IgBLAST v1.9, with IMGT germline references. Any read was removed if the V/J assignment was weak (E-value above 1e-6), the CDR3 was missing, or the read contained stop codons, out-of-frame junctions, or ambiguous translated residues. V3J clonotypes were defined by identical inferred V gene, J gene, and CDR3 amino acid sequence. The percentage overlap between two repertoires was calculated by dividing the number of shared unique clonotypes by the size of the smaller repertoire. Repertoire richness was assessed with RTK rarefaction, the Chao1 estimator, and Recon v2.1 estimates of unobserved clonotypes. Generation probabilities for all TCRbeta clonotypes obtained by the gDNA method from a handful of donors were computed using OLGA. TCRdb took this table from immuneACCESS and kept in-frame rearrangements with V and J called. Such tables lack part of the clones; where checked against another copy, unresolved V genes explain under half of the gap, and the rest is unexplained. Clonal size and the V and J genes are those of that table, whereas D and trimming came from the DNA. The sample yields under 750,000 clones; roughly 72% were counted once. Clones ranked in the top ten supply more than 1.5% of the sample.

Sequencing was performed on memory CD4+ T cells sorted from blood. The cell subset or site tag for this specimen amounts to: CD45RA-negative fraction. The sequence is built from TRBV19 and TRBJ1-5; a confident D gene designation cannot be given. The clonotype originates from a woman aged 30 to 39 in good health. The nucleotides read TGTGCCAGTAGTATAGATGTGGGCAATCAGCCCCAGCATTTT. This yields the protein CASSIDVGNQPQHF. Full variable domain (CDR3 extended with the reference TRBV19 and TRBJ1-5 proteins): DGGITQSPKYLFRKEGQNVTLSCEQNLNHDAMYWYRQDPGQGLRLIYYSQIVNDFQKGDIAEGYSVSREKKESFPLTVTSAQKNPTAFYLCASSIDVGNQPQHFGDGTRLSIL.